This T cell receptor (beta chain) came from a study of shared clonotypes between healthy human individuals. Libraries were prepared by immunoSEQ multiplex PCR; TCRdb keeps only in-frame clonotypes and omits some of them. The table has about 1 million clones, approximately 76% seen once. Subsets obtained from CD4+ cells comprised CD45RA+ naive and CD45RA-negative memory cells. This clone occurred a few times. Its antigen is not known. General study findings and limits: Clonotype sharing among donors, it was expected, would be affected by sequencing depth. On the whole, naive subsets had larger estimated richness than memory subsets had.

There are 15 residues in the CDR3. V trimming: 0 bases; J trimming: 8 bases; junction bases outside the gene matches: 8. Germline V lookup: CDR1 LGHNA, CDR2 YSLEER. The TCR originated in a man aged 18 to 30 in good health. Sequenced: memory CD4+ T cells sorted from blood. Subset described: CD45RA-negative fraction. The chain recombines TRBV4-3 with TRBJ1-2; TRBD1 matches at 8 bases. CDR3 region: CASSQDPTGERGYTF. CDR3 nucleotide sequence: TGCGCCAGCAGCCAAGATCCGACAGGGGAGAGGGGCTACACCTTC.